This is a list of T cell receptor beta chains from one sample in a study of T cell repertoires in cytomegalovirus infection. MiXCR was run by TCRdb on the reads, yielding one entry per CDR3 protein. The repertoire consists of approximately 1,000,000 distinct CDR3 sequences, with roughly a third occurring once and the leading ten covering roughly 13%. These receptors are not linked to any known antigen. The sequencing used cultured CD8+ T cells from PBMCs, collected from culture after CMV antigen stimulation. Receptor source: a human donor in good health (CMV status not recorded). Some clones in this sample may be carry-over from other donors' samples. Both conserved end residues are part of each CDR3. A D gene is named only where the DNA matches it firmly. Expanded clones get a size class; other rows say once, few or many, or leave the size out.

clone size	V gene	J gene	D gene	CDR3 DNA	CDR3 protein
few	TRBV6-2/TRBV6-3	TRBJ2-5	TRBD2	TGTGCCAGCAGTCTACTAGCGGGGGGGATTCAAGAGACCCAGTACTTC	CASSLLAGGIQETQYF
.	TRBV7-9	TRBJ2-2	TRBD1	TGTGCCCCCCGGGGGACAGGGAACACCGGGGAGCTGTTTTTT	CAPRGTGNTGELFF
once	TRBV6-2/TRBV6-3	TRBJ1-5	.	TGTGCCAGCAGTTACTCGAGTCAGAGCAATCAGCCCCAGCATTTT	CASSYSSQSNQPQHF
few	TRBV6-5	TRBJ1-4	.	TGTGCCAGCAGTCCATTTCCCGGGAGGATTGAAAAACTGTTTTTT	CASSPFPGRIEKLFF
.	TRBV9	TRBJ1-2	.	TGTGCCAGCAGCACGGAGAACGGCTACACCTTC	CASSTENGYTF
.	TRBV6-1	TRBJ1-1	.	TGTGCCGGCAGGTCGGACATGAACACTGAAGCTTTCTTT	CAGRSDMNTEAFF
.	TRBV7-6	TRBJ2-5	.	TGTGCCAGCAGCTCTCCCGTCCGATTCTCGGGCCAGTACTTC	CASSSPVRFSGQYF
few	TRBV5-4	TRBJ2-7	.	TGTGCCAGCAGCTTCGACGATCCGGACGAGCAGTACTTC	CASSFDDPDEQYF
.	TRBV2	TRBJ1-2	TRBD1	TGTGCCAACCCCTGGACAGGGGGATATGGCTACACCTTC	CANPWTGGYGYTF
.	TRBV18	TRBJ1-1	.	TGTGCCAGCTCACTCCCGGACAGATTTGAAGCTTTCTTT	CASSLPDRFEAFF
.	TRBV7-2	TRBJ1-5	.	TGTGCCAGCAGCTTATTTGTATTGACGCCCCAGCATTTT	CASSLFVLTPQHF
.	TRBV6-1	TRBJ2-1	.	TGTGCCAGCAGTCCTCCGGGTCCCGTTGAGCAGTTCTTC	CASSPPGPVEQFF
.	TRBV7-9	TRBJ1-5	.	TGTGCCAGCAGCTTGACGATCCAGGGGTCGGATCAGCCCCAGCATTTT	CASSLTIQGSDQPQHF
many	TRBV12-3/TRBV12-4	TRBJ1-2	.	TGTGCCAGCAGTTTAGCGCTTGGGAACTATGGCTACACCTTC	CASSLALGNYGYTF
few	TRBV6-6	TRBJ1-4	.	TGTGCCAGCACCGACCAGGGAAATGAGAAAAAACTGTTTTTT	CASTDQGNEKKLFF
.	TRBV5-6	TRBJ1-2	.	TGTGCCAGCAGCGCACCACGAGGGTTTAACTATGGCTACACCTTC	CASSAPRGFNYGYTF
.	TRBV3-1	TRBJ2-1	TRBD1	TGTGCCAGCAGCCAAGTCCTCCTGAGCGGGACAGGGCCTCTGGATGAGCAGTTCTTC	CASSQVLLSGTGPLDEQFF
many	TRBV6-1	TRBJ1-1	.	TGTGCCAGCAGTGAAATGGCGCCCTTGAGCACTGAAGCTTTCTTT	CASSEMAPLSTEAFF
few	TRBV19	TRBJ1-1	.	TGTGCCAGTAGTTCCCCTCGAACATCGGACACTGAAGCTTTCTTT	CASSSPRTSDTEAFF
.	TRBV20-1	TRBJ1-2	TRBD1	TGCAGTGCTAGCCGGGACAGTGGGAACTATGGCTACACCTTC	CSASRDSGNYGYTF
.	TRBV7-9	TRBJ2-6	.	TGTGCCAGCAGCTTATTCCAATCTGGGGCCAACGTCCTGACTTTC	CASSLFQSGANVLTF
few	TRBV9	TRBJ1-1	.	TGTGCCAGCAGCGTACACCGCGAGGGGCAAACTGAAGCTTTCTTT	CASSVHREGQTEAFF
.	TRBV12-3/TRBV12-4	TRBJ2-7	.	TGTGCCAGCAGCCAATCCGGGACGGGAGACTACGAGCAGTACTTC	CASSQSGTGDYEQYF
.	TRBV19	TRBJ1-2	TRBD1	TGTGCCAGTAGTCCTCCGGGACAGGGGGTTTTTGGCTACACCTTC	CASSPPGQGVFGYTF
few	TRBV2	TRBJ1-5	TRBD1	TGTGCCAGCAGAGGGACAGTCAATCAGCCCCAGCATTTT	CASRGTVNQPQHF
.	TRBV27	TRBJ1-5	.	TGTGCCAGCAGTTTCCGGGCAGATCAGCCCCAGCATTTT	CASSFRADQPQHF
once	TRBV19	TRBJ1-1	.	TGTGCCAGTAGTATGCGGGGGAGGAACACTGAAGCTTTCTTT	CASSMRGRNTEAFF
.	TRBV6-5	TRBJ1-6	.	TGTGCCAGCAAGGGGTGGCTCCAGGAAAATTCACCCCTCCACTTT	CASKGWLQENSPLHF
.	TRBV6-2/TRBV6-3	TRBJ1-5	.	TGTGCCAGCAGTTACATGGCAGATAGCAATCAGCCCCAGCATTTT	CASSYMADSNQPQHF
.	TRBV7-3	TRBJ2-5	.	TGTGCCAGCAGCTTAACGCCAGGGGAAGAGACCCAGTACTTC	CASSLTPGEETQYF
.	TRBV15	TRBJ2-1	.	TGTGCCACCAGCAGAGTGAATAATGAGCAGTTCTTC	CATSRVNNEQFF
.	TRBV7-9	TRBJ2-3	.	TGTGCCAGCAGCTTATCCCGAGTCGGGGTACCCACAGATACGCAGTATTTT	CASSLSRVGVPTDTQYF
few	TRBV5-8	TRBJ1-5	TRBD1	TGTGCCAGCAGCCCCCGGGACAGTCGTCAGCCCCAGCATTTT	CASSPRDSRQPQHF
few	TRBV19	TRBJ1-4	.	TGTGCCAGTAGTGAAACAATCTCAACTAATGAAAAACTGTTTTTT	CASSETISTNEKLFF
.	TRBV29-1	TRBJ2-7	.	TGCAGCGTTGAGCGCGGGCCCTACGAGCAGTACTTC	CSVERGPYEQYF
.	TRBV19	TRBJ2-5	TRBD2	TGTGTCAGTAGTTCAGGAGGGTGGCTAGCGGGGGCCGAGAAGCAAGAGACCCAGTACTTC	CVSSSGGWLAGAEKQETQYF
many	TRBV7-6	TRBJ2-1	TRBD2	TGTGCCAGCAGACCCCATAGGACTAGCGGAGGAGCTGGGGGCAATGAGCAGTTCTTC	CASRPHRTSGGAGGNEQFF
many	TRBV7-2	TRBJ1-5	.	TGTGCCAGCAGCTTAGTACGTGGTAGGGGGCAGCCCCAGCATTTT	CASSLVRGRGQPQHF
.	TRBV20-1	TRBJ2-7	.	TGCAGTGCTAGAGTCTTGGGACAAAGTAACGACGAGCAGTACTTC	CSARVLGQSNDEQYF
.	TRBV12-3/TRBV12-4	TRBJ1-2	.	TGTGCCAGCAGTTTAGCGAAGGGGACTCCTATAGCATATGGCTACACCTTC	CASSLAKGTPIAYGYTF
few	TRBV25-1	TRBJ1-4	.	TGTGCCAGCAGTGAAGATCAGGGTCGGGAAAAACTGTTTTTT	CASSEDQGREKLFF
.	TRBV6-2/TRBV6-3	TRBJ2-7	.	TGTGCCAGCAGTTGGGGCAGCTCCTACGAGCAGTACTTC	CASSWGSSYEQYF
.	TRBV6-1	TRBJ1-6	TRBD1	TGTGCCAGCAGCCGCGGACAGGAGCCTTTTACCCTCCACTTT	CASSRGQEPFTLHF
few	TRBV12-3/TRBV12-4	TRBJ2-1	TRBD1	TGTGCCACCCGAGACCCAAACAGGGGCTCCTACAATGAGCAGTTCTTC	CATRDPNRGSYNEQFF
.	TRBV11-2	TRBJ2-1	.	TGTGCCAGCAGCCCTGACAGTCTAACCTACAATGAGCAGTTCTTC	CASSPDSLTYNEQFF
few	TRBV12-3/TRBV12-4	TRBJ1-5	.	TGTGCCAGCACCCTTGGGCATCAGCCCCAGCATTTT	CASTLGHQPQHF
.	TRBV7-2	TRBJ2-3	.	TGTGCCAGCAGCTTAAGGGGGGGGGAACCCTTAACTAGCACAGATACGCAGTATTTT	CASSLRGGEPLTSTDTQYF
.	TRBV2	TRBJ1-2	.	TGTGCCAGCGAGACAAGCTATGGCTACACCTTC	CASETSYGYTF
.	TRBV7-6	TRBJ2-1	TRBD2	TGTGCCAGCAGCCGCTGGACTAGCGGGAGGAGGGGCTCCTACAATGAGCAGTTCTTC	CASSRWTSGRRGSYNEQFF